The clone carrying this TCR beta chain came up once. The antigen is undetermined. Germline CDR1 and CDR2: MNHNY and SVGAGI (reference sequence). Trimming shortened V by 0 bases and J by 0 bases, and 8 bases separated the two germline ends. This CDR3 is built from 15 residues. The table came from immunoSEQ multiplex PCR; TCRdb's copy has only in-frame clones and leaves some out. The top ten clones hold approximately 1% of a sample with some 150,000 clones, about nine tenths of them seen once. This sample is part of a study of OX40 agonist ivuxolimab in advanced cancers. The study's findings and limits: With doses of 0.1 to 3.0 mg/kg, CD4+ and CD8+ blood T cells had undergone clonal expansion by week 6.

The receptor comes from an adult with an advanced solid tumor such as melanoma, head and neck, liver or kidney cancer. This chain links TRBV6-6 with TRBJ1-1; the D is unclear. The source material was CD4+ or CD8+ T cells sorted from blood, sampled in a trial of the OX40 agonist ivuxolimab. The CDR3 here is CASSYSGRMNTEAFF. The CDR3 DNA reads TGTGCCAGCAGTTACTCCGGAAGAATGAACACTGAAGCTTTCTTT.